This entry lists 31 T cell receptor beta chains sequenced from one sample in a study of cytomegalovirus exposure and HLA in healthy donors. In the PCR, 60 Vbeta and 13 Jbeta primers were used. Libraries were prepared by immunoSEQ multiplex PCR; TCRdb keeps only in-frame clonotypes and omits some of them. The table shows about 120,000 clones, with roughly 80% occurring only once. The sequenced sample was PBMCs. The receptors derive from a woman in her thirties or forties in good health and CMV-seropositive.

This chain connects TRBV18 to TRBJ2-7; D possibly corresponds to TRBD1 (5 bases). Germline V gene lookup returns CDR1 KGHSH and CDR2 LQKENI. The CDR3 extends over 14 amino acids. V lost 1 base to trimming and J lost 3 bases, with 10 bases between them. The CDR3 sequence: CASSPQGSGYEQYF. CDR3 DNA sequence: TGTGCCAGCTCACCACAGGGGTCAGGCTACGAGCAGTACTTC.

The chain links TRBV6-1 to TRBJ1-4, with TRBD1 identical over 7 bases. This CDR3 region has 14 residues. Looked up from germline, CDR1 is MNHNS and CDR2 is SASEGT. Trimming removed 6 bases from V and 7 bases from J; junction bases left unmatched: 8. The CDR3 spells CASRVGGAGEKLFF. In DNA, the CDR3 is TGTGCCAGCAGGGTAGGGGGCGCGGGTGAAAAACTGTTTTTT.

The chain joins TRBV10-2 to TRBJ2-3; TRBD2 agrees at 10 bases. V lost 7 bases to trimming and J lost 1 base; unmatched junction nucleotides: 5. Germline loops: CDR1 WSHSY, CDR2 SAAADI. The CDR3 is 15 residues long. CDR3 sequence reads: CASNVAGGGTDTQYF. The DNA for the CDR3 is TGCGCCAGCAATGTAGCGGGGGGCGGCACAGATACGCAGTATTTT.

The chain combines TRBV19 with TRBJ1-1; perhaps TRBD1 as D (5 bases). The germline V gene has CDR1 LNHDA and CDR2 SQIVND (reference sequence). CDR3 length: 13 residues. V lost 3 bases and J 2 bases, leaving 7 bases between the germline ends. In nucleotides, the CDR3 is TGTGCCAGTAGTATGACAGATAACACTGAAGCTTTCTTT. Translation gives CASSMTDNTEAFF.

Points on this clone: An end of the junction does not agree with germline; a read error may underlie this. The CDR3 nucleotides are TGTGCCAGCAGCCTAGCGGGAGGGCCCCACGAGCAGTACTTC. This gives the protein CASSLAGGPHEQYF. The chain couples TRBV7-2 to TRBJ2-7; 12 bases map to TRBD2. There are 14 residues in the CDR3. Germline CDR1 reads SGHTA; CDR2 reads FQGNSA. Full variable domain (rest looked up from reference TRBV7-2 and TRBJ2-7): GAGVSQSPSNKVTEKGKDVELRCDPISGHTALYWYRQSLGQGLEFLIYFQGNSAPDKSGLPSDRFSAERTGGSVSTLTIQRTQQEDSAVYLCASSLAGGPHEQYFGPGTRLTVT.

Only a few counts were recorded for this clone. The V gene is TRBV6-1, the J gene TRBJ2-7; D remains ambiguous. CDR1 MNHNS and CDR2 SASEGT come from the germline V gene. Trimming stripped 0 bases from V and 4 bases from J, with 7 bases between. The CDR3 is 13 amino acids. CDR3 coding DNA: TGTGCCAGCAGTGAAGCTCAGTTATACGAGCAGTACTTC. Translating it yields CASSEAQLYEQYF.

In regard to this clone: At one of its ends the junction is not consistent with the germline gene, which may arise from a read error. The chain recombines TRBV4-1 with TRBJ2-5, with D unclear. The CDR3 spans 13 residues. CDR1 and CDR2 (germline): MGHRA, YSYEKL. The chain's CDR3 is CASSPVSQEAQYF. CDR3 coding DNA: TGCGCCAGCAGCCCAGTCAGCCAAGAGGCCCAGTACTTC.

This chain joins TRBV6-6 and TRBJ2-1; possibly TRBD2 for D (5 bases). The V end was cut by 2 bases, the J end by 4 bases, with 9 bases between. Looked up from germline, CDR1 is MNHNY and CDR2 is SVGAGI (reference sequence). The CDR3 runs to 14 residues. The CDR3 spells CASSYGRGYNEQFF. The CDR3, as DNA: TGTGCCAGCAGTTACGGACGAGGGTACAATGAGCAGTTCTTC.

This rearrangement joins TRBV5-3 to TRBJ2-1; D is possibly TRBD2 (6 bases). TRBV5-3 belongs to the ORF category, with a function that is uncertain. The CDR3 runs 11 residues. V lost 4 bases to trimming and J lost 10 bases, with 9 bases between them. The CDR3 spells CARSEAGEQFF. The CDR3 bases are TGTGCCAGAAGCGAAGCGGGCGAGCAGTTCTTC.

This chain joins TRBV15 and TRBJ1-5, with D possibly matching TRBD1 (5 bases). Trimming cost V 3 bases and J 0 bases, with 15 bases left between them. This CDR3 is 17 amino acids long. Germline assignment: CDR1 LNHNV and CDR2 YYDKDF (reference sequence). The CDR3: CATSRAIDSYSNQPQHF. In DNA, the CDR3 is TGTGCCACCAGCAGGGCTATAGACAGTTATAGCAATCAGCCCCAGCATTTT.

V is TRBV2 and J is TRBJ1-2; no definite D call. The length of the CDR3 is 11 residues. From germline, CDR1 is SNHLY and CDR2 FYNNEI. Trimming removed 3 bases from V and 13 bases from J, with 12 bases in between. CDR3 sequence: CASSENSFCTF. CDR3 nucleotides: TGTGCCAGCAGTGAGAATAGTTTTTGCACCTTC.

Here the CDR3 reads CASSRRTPTQADTQYF. DNA of the CDR3: TGCGCCAGCAGCCGCCGGACACCAACACAGGCAGATACGCAGTATTTT. This chain joins TRBV5-1 and TRBJ2-3; possibly TRBD1 for D (5 bases). V was clipped by 4 bases and J by 4 bases, with 19 bases between them. This CDR3 is 16 amino acids long. Germline V gene sequence: CDR1 SGHRS, CDR2 YFSETQ. The complete variable domain, with remaining parts taken from reference TRBV5-1 and TRBJ2-3, reads KAGVTQTPRYLIKTRGQQVTLSCSPISGHRSVSWYQQTPGQGLQFLFEYFSETQRNKGNFPGRFSGRQFSNSRSEMNVSTLELGDSALYLCASSRRTPTQADTQYFGPGTRLTVL.

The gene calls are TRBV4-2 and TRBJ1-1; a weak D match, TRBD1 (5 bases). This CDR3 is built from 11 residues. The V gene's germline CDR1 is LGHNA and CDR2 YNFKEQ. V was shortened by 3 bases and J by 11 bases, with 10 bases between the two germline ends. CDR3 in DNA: TGTGCCAGCAGCCACGGGTGGGGCGCTTTCTTT. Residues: CASSHGWGAFF.

In DNA form, the CDR3 reads TGTGCCAGCAGCTTGGTAGCGGGAGGAAGTAATGAGCAGTTCTTC. It encodes CASSLVAGGSNEQFF. V and J are TRBV5-4 and TRBJ2-1; 10 bases align to TRBD2. The CDR3 contains 15 residues. V was pared by 0 bases and J by 7 bases, with 4 bases of the junction left unmatched. Per the germline V gene, CDR1 is SGHNT and CDR2 is YYREEE (reference sequence).

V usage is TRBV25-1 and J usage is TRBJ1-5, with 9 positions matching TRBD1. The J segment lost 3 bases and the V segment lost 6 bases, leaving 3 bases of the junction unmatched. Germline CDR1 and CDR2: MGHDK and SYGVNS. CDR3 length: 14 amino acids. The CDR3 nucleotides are TGTGCCAGCAGAAGACAGGGGGTCAATCAGCCCCAGCATTTT. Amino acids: CASRRQGVNQPQHF.

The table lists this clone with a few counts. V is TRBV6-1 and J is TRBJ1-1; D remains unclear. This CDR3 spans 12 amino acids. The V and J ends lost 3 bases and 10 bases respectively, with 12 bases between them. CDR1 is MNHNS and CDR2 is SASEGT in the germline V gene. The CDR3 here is CASSDRPIRAFF. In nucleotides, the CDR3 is TGTGCCAGCAGTGACAGGCCAATAAGAGCTTTCTTT.

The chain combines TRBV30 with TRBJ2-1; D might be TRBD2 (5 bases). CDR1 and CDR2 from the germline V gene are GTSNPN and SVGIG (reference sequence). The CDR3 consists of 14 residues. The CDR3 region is CASGLAASYNEQFF. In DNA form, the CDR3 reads TGTGCATCTGGTCTAGCCGCTTCTTACAATGAGCAGTTCTTC.

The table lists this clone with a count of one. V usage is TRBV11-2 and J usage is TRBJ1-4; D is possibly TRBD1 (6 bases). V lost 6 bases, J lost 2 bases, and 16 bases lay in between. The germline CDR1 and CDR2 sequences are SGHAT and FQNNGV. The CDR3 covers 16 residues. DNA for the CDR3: TGTGCCAGCAGATTGGGACAATGGCAGACTAATGAAAAACTGTTTTTT. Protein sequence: CASRLGQWQTNEKLFF.

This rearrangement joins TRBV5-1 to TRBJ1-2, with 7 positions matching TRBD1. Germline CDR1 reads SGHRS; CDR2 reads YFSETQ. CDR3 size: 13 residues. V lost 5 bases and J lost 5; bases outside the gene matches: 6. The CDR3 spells CASSGDSPYGYTF. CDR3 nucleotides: TGCGCCAGCAGTGGGGACAGTCCATATGGCTACACCTTC.

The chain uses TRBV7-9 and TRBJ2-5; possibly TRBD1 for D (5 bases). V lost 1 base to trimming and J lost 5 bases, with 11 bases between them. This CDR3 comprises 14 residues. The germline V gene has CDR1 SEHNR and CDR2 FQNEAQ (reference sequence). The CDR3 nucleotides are TGTGCCAGCAGCTTAGAAGGGGTGAGGGAGACCCAGTACTTC. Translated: CASSLEGVRETQYF.

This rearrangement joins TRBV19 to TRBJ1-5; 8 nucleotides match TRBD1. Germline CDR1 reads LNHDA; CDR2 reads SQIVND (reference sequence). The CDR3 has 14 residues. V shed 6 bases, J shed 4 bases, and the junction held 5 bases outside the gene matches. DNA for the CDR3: TGTGCCAGTAGACGGGGACAGGCTAATCAGCCCCAGCATTTT. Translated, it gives CASRRGQANQPQHF.

CDR3 sequence reads: CASSYTENTGELFF. In DNA form, the CDR3 reads TGTGCCAGTAGCTATACAGAGAACACCGGGGAGCTGTTTTTT. The V and J genes are TRBV19 and TRBJ2-2; no firm D call. Looked up from germline, CDR1 is LNHDA and CDR2 is SQIVND (reference sequence). V lost 6 bases and J lost 1, with 9 bases in between. The CDR3 is 14 amino acids.

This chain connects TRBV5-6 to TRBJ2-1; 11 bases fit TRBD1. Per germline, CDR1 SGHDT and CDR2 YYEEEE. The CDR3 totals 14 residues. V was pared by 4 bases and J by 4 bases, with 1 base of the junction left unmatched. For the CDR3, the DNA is TGTGCCAGCAGCCGGGACAGGGGGTACAATGAGCAGTTCTTC. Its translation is CASSRDRGYNEQFF.

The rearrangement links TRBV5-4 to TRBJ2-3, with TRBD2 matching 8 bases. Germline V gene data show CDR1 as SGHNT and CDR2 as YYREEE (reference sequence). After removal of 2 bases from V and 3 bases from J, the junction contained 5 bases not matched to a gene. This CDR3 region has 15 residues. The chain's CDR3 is CASSLTGGPTDTQYF. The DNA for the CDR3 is TGTGCCAGCAGCTTAACGGGGGGGCCGACAGATACGCAGTATTTT.

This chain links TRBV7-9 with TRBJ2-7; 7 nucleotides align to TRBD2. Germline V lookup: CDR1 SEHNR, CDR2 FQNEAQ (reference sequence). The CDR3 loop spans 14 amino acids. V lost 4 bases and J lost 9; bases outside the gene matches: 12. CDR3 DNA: TGTGCCAGCAGCTCCCTGAAATTTGGGGGGGTGCAGTACTTC. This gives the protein CASSSLKFGGVQYF. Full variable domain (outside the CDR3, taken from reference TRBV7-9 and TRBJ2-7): DTGVSQNPRHKITKRGQNVTFRCDPISEHNRLYWYRQTLGQGPEFLTYFQNEAQLEKSRLLSDRFSAERPKGSFSTLEIQRTEQGDSAMYLCASSSLKFGGVQYFGPGTRLTVT.

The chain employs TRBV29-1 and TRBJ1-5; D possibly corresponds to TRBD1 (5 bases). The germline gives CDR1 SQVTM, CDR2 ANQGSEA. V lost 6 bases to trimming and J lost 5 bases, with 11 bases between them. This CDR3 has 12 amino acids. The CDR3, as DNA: TGCAGCGTCCGAACAGGTGATCAGCCCCAGCATTTT. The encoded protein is CSVRTGDQPQHF.

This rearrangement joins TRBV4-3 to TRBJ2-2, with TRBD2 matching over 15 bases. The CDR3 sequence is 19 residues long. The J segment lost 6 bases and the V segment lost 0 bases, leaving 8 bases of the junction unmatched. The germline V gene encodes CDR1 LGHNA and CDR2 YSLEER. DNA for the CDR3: TGCGCCAGCAGCCAAGATCTAAGGACTAGCGGGAGGGACGCCGGGGAGCTGTTTTTT. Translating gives CASSQDLRTSGRDAGELFF.

This CDR3 reads CASSSGTSGSIDTQYF. The CDR3 nucleotides read TGTGCCAGCAGCTCCGGGACTAGCGGGAGTATAGATACGCAGTATTTT. This chain links TRBV11-2 with TRBJ2-3; TRBD2 aligns across 14 bases. Germline V lookup: CDR1 SGHAT, CDR2 FQNNGV. Trimming took 4 bases from V and 5 from J; bases not matched to a gene: 5. This CDR3 is 16 amino acids long.

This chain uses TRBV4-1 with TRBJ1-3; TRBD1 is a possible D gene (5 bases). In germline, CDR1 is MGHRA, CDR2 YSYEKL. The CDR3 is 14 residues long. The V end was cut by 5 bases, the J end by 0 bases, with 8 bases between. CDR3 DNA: TGCGCCAGCAGCTCAGGGAACTCTGGAAACACCATATATTTT. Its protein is CASSSGNSGNTIYF.

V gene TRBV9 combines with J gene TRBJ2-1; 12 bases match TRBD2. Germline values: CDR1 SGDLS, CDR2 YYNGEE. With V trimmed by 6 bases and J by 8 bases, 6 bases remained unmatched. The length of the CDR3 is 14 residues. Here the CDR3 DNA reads TGTGCCAGCACTAGCGGGAGGGCCGGAGATGAGCAGTTCTTC. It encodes CASTSGRAGDEQFF.

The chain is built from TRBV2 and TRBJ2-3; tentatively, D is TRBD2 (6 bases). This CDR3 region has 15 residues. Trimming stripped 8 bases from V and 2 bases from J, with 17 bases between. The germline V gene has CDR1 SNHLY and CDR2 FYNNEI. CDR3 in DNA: TGTGCCAGCCGGGGAATGGGGGGACTCACAGATACGCAGTATTTT. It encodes CASRGMGGLTDTQYF.